The 20 T cell receptor beta chains in this list originate from one sample, sequenced in a study of metastatic and nonmetastatic thyroid tumors. Thyroid surgery took place with no prior treatment in any patient. TCRdb reanalyzed the PCR reads with MiXCR. The data show about 43,000 clones, about 3.2% seen once. Specimen: blood. Receptors originate from a female donor with papillary thyroid cancer or a benign thyroid nodule (not recorded which). Some clones in this sample may be carry-over from other donors' samples.

This clone occurred many times. This may come from a read error, since a much larger clone is one base off. The V call is TRBV13, the J call TRBJ2-2, with D unresolved. The V gene's germline CDR1 is PRHDT and CDR2 FYEKMQ (reference sequence). The CDR3 runs 13 residues. CDR3 sequence: CAGSSKLSGELFF. CDR3 sequence (DNA): TGTGCCGGCAGCTCCAAATTGAGCGGGGAGCTGTTTTTT.

This clone appeared many times. The genes are TRBV27 and TRBJ2-7; possibly TRBD1 for D (6 bases). Trimming shortened V by 6 bases and J by 3 bases, and 15 bases separated the two germline ends. CDR3 length equals 14 residues. CDR1 is MNHEY, CDR2 SMNVEV, per germline (reference sequence). CDR3 protein: CASRFRDTFYEQYF. The CDR3 DNA sequence: TGTGCCAGCAGATTCCGGGACACATTCTACGAGCAGTACTTC.

This clone was recorded at least ten times. The V gene is TRBV5-1, the J gene TRBJ1-4, with a tentative D call TRBD1 (5 bases). V lost 4 bases and J 0 bases, leaving 10 bases between the germline ends. Germline lookup yields CDR1 SGHRS and CDR2 YFSETQ. The CDR3 contains 15 residues. The CDR3 is CASSGQGTTNEKLFF. In DNA, the CDR3 is TGCGCCAGCAGCGGGCAGGGAACAACTAATGAAAAACTGTTTTTT. The full variable domain, completed using reference TRBV5-1 and TRBJ1-4, is KAGVTQTPRYLIKTRGQQVTLSCSPISGHRSVSWYQQTPGQGLQFLFEYFSETQRNKGNFPGRFSGRQFSNSRSEMNVSTLELGDSALYLCASSGQGTTNEKLFFGSGTQLSVL.

The J gene is TRBJ1-3, the V gene TRBV6-1, with 7 bases aligning to TRBD1. After removal of 2 bases from V and 6 bases from J, the junction contained 7 bases not matched to a gene. This CDR3 is 15 amino acids long. Germline V gene data show CDR1 as MNHNS and CDR2 as SASEGT. In DNA, the CDR3 is TGTGCCAGCAGTGAACTTGCAGGGGGTATAAACACCATATATTTT. Translating it yields CASSELAGGINTIYF.

This clone was counted at least ten times. The CDR3 DNA reads TGCAGTGCTCACATCGGAGCTAGCACAGATACGCAGTATTTT. Its protein is CSAHIGASTDTQYF. The chain recombines TRBV20-1 with TRBJ2-3; D call uncertain. Trimming took off 5 bases at V and 0 bases at J, with 12 bases between the two ends. The CDR3 runs 14 residues. Germline V gene data show CDR1 as DFQATT and CDR2 as SNEGSKA (reference sequence).

This clone appeared many times. The rearrangement links TRBV7-8 to TRBJ1-3; tentatively, D is TRBD1 (5 bases). The V gene lost 5 bases and the J gene lost 1 base, with 12 bases spanning the gap. CDR3 size: 15 residues. The germline CDR1 and CDR2 sequences are SGHVS and FQNEAQ. CDR3 loop: CASSRDGGSGNTIYF. The CDR3, as DNA: TGTGCCAGCAGCCGGGACGGGGGATCTGGAAACACCATATATTTT.

At least ten counts were recorded for this clone. V gene TRBV20-1 combines with J gene TRBJ2-5; possibly TRBD1 for D (6 bases). The CDR3 is made up of 12 amino acids. V shed 5 bases and J shed 5 bases, with 12 bases lying between them. Germline V CDR1 and CDR2: DFQATT, SNEGSKA (reference sequence). In DNA form, the CDR3 reads TGCAGTGCTGAACAGGGTACGGAGACCCAGTACTTC. Encoded protein: CSAEQGTETQYF.

This clone was seen only a few times. The conserved phenylalanine or tryptophan is not found at the CDR3 terminus, so this likely reflects a read error. This chain links TRBV3-1 with TRBJ2-3; D gene ambiguous. Germline V gene data show CDR1 as LGHDT and CDR2 as YNNKEL (reference sequence). The CDR3 sequence is 12 residues long. The CDR3 region is CASSRVTDTQYS. CDR3 sequence (DNA): TGTGCCAGCAGCAGGGTCACAGACACGCAGTATTCT.

A word on this clone: The junction departs from germline at one end; a sequencing error may be responsible. The CDR3 nucleotides read TGTGCCAGCATCAAGAGGACAGCCGTCCCCGGCGAGCTGTTTTTT. Translated: CASIKRTAVPGELFF. The rearrangement uses TRBV12-3 or TRBV12-4 and TRBJ2-2; TRBD1 might be the D (6 bases). The CDR3 runs to 15 residues.

This clone was counted ten times or more. The chain uses TRBV7-9 and TRBJ1-3; weak D call: TRBD1 (5 bases). V shed 5 bases and J shed 0 bases, with 14 bases lying between them. The V gene's germline CDR1 is SEHNR and CDR2 FQNEAQ (reference sequence). The CDR3 runs to 16 residues. For the CDR3, the DNA is TGTGCCAGCAGCCGTAAGGGACTTACCTCTGGAAACACCATATATTTT. This translates into CASSRKGLTSGNTIYF.

This clone occurred many times. This rearrangement joins TRBV6-1 to TRBJ2-3; 8 bases map to TRBD1. Losses at the gene ends were 5 bases for V and 3 bases for J; bases not matched to a gene: 7. Germline V gives CDR1 MNHNS, CDR2 SASEGT. The CDR3 covers 15 residues. This CDR3 reads CASSSQGALTDTQYF. As DNA, the CDR3 is TGTGCCAGCAGTTCCCAGGGGGCATTGACAGATACGCAGTATTTT.

This clone was seen only a few times. V usage is TRBV20-1 and J usage is TRBJ2-3; D not certain. Germline V gene data show CDR1 as DFQATT and CDR2 as SNEGSKA (reference sequence). The CDR3 has 11 amino acids. CDR3 sequence: CRAALGDTQYF. In DNA, the CDR3 is TGCAGGGCGGCCCTCGGGGATACGCAGTATTTT.

This clone was picked up many times. The J gene is TRBJ1-1, the V gene TRBV2, with 11 bases identical to TRBD1. Germline values: CDR1 SNHLY, CDR2 FYNNEI. The CDR3 runs to 13 residues. J was trimmed by 7 bases and V by 5 bases; bases with no gene match: 3. In nucleotides, the CDR3 is TGTGCCAGCAGTCGGACAGGGGGCATTGAAGCTTTCTTT. Its protein is CASSRTGGIEAFF. Supplemented by reference TRBV2 and TRBJ1-1, the full variable domain reads EPEVTQTPSHQVTQMGQEVILRCVPISNHLYFYWYRQILGQKVEFLVSFYNNEISEKSEIFDDQFSVERPDGSNFTLKIRSTKLEDSAMYFCASSRTGGIEAFFGQGTRLTVV.

At least ten counts were recorded for this clone. The chain combines TRBV5-4 with TRBJ1-2; 9 nucleotides match TRBD1. Unmatched junction bases numbered 10, after V lost 5 bases and J lost 8 bases. The germline V gene has CDR1 SGHNT and CDR2 YYREEE (reference sequence). The CDR3 has 14 residues. CDR3 sequence reads: CASRPMGQGIGYTF. The CDR3 region has the DNA TGTGCCAGCAGGCCAATGGGACAGGGAATCGGCTACACCTTC. The variable domain in full, completed from reference TRBV5-4 and TRBJ1-2, reads ETGVTQSPTHLIKTRGQQVTLRCSSQSGHNTVSWYQQALGQGPQFIFQYYREEENGRGNFPPRFSGLQFPNYSSELNVNALELDDSALYLCASRPMGQGIGYTFGSGTRLTVV.

In its sample, this clone was seen many times. V is TRBV13 and J is TRBJ1-1; possible D gene TRBD1, 5 bases. The ends were cut back, 2 bases at V and 4 bases at J, with 11 bases in the middle. Per the germline V gene, CDR1 is PRHDT and CDR2 is FYEKMQ (reference sequence). There are 14 residues in the CDR3. DNA for the CDR3: TGTGCCAGCAGCTTACAGGGCATAGGCACTGAAGCTTTCTTT. It is translated as CASSLQGIGTEAFF.

This clone was counted a single time. J is TRBJ1-3 and V is TRBV18; no reliable D call. The ends were cut back, 0 bases at V and 4 bases at J, with 13 bases in the middle. The CDR3 is 16 residues long. The germline CDR1 and CDR2 sequences are KGHSH and LQKENI. CDR3 nucleotides: TGTGCCAGCTCACCACCTGTAGAGTTAAGAGGAAACACCATATATTTT. Translation gives CASSPPVELRGNTIYF. Full variable domain (remainder filled in from reference TRBV18 and TRBJ1-3): NAGVMQNPRHLVRRRGQEARLRCSPMKGHSHVYWYRQLPEEGLKFMVYLQKENIIDESGMPKERFSAEFPKEGPSILRIQQVVRGDSAAYFCASSPPVELRGNTIYFGEGSWLTVV.

This clone showed up just a few times. The rearrangement joins TRBV6-2 or TRBV6-3 to TRBJ1-5, with a tentative D call TRBD1 (6 bases). This CDR3 has 13 amino acids. Trimming stripped 4 bases from V and 5 bases from J, with 9 bases between. Looked up from germline, CDR1 is MNHEY and CDR2 is SVGEGT. The CDR3, as DNA: TGTGCCAGCAGTTTCACAGGGTATCAGCCCCAGCATTTT. Protein sequence: CASSFTGYQPQHF.

This clone was counted between two and nine times. V gene TRBV20-1 combines with J gene TRBJ2-7; the match to TRBD1 covers 7 bases. CDR3 length equals 13 residues. V gave up 4 bases and J gave up 8 bases; unmatched junction bases: 11. Germline V gene sequence: CDR1 DFQATT, CDR2 SNEGSKA (reference sequence). The CDR3 nucleotides are TGCAGTGCTACGGGACAGCACACGACCCAGCAGTACTTC. Its translation is CSATGQHTTQQYF.

By share, this clone counts as medium-sized (0.01 to 0.1%). V usage is TRBV24-1 and J usage is TRBJ2-1, with TRBD2 identical over 9 bases. This CDR3 spans 18 amino acids. The germline CDR1 and CDR2 sequences are KGHDR and SFDVKD. The V and J ends lost 3 bases and 0 bases, in that order; junction bases with no gene match: 8. CDR3 protein: CATSDPTPSGVSYNEQFF. As DNA, the CDR3 is TGTGCCACCAGTGATCCAACCCCTAGCGGGGTCTCCTACAATGAGCAGTTCTTC.

This clone was observed a few times. The chain joins TRBV6-1 to TRBJ2-7; D is perhaps TRBD2 (6 bases). V was pared by 2 bases and J by 3 bases, with 8 bases between. Germline-derived CDR1 and CDR2 are MNHNS and SASEGT. The CDR3 spans 13 residues. Here the CDR3 reads CASSEPGSYEQYF. The DNA for the CDR3 is TGTGCCAGCAGTGAACCCGGGAGCTACGAGCAGTACTTC.